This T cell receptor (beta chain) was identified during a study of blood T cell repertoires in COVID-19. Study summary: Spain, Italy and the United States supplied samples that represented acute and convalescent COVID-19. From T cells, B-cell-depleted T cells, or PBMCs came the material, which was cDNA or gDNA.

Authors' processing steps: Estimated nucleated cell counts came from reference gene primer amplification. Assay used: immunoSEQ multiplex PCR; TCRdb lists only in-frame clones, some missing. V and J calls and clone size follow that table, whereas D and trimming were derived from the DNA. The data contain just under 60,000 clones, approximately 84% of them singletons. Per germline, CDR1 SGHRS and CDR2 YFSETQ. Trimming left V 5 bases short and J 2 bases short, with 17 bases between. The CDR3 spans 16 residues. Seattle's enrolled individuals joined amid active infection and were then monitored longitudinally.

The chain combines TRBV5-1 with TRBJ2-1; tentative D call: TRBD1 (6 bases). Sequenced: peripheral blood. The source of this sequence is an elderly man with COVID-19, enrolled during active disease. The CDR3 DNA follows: TGCGCCAGCAGGGACGGTACAGGGCGAACCTACAATGAGCAGTTCTTC. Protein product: CASRDGTGRTYNEQFF.